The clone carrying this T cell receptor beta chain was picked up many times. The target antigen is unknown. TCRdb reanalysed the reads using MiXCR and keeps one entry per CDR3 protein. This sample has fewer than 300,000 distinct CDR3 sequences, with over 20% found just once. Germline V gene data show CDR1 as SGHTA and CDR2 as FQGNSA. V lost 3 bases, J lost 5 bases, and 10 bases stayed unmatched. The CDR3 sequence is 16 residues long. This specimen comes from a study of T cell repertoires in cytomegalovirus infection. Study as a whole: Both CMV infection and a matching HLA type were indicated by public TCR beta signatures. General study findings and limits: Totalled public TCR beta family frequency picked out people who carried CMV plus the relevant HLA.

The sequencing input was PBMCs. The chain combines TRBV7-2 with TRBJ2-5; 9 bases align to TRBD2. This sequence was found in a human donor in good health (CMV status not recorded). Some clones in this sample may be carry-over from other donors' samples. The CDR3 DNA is TGTGCCAGCAGCTTTAGACTAGCGGATGAGGGGGAGACCCAGTACTTC. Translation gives CASSFRLADEGETQYF.